This T cell receptor beta chain originates from a study of control samples from healthy donors and cancer patients. The CDR3 consists of 16 residues. Looked up from germline, CDR1 is SGHRS and CDR2 is YFSETQ. J gave up 5 bases and V 5 bases, and 14 bases lay outside the gene matches. The protocol was immunoSEQ multiplex PCR, while the TCRdb copy is restricted to in-frame clones and leaves out a portion. The sample yields about 180,000 clones, approximately 94% seen once. The TCR was taken from a man younger than 45 in good health. This chain uses TRBV5-1 with TRBJ1-2, with 8 bases that match TRBD1. The specimen was blood. CDR3 residues: CASSPGQGTRRYGYTF. In DNA form, the CDR3 reads TGCGCCAGCAGTCCCGGACAGGGAACCCGAAGATATGGCTACACCTTC.